Detailed here is one TCR beta chain. In the authors' workflow: Estimated nucleated cell counts came from reference gene primer amplification. This table comes from immunoSEQ multiplex PCR, and its TCRdb copy is limited to in-frame clones, with some not included. That table supplies the V and J calls and clone size; D and trimming were determined from the DNA. The table shows about 200,000 clones, with roughly nine tenths occurring only once. This sample stems from a study of blood T cell repertoires in COVID-19. The wider study: The study drew acute and convalescent COVID-19 samples from the United States, Italy and Spain. Nucleic acid was either cDNA or gDNA, and it came from T cells, B-cell-depleted T cells, or PBMCs.

The sample consisted of peripheral blood. This receptor was taken from a woman aged 50 to 65 with acute or convalescent COVID-19.

CDR3 sequence: CASGPGQGVDIQYF. As DNA, the CDR3 is TGCGCCAGCGGACCGGGACAGGGGGTAGACATTCAGTACTTC. The chain couples TRBV5-1 to TRBJ2-4, with 11 bases aligning to TRBD1. Germline CDR1 SGHRS, CDR2 YFSETQ. The CDR3 totals 14 residues. V shed 7 bases and J 8 bases; nucleotides not matched to a gene: 8. The full variable domain, its missing parts supplied by reference TRBV5-1 and TRBJ2-4, is KAGVTQTPRYLIKTRGQQVTLSCSPISGHRSVSWYQQTPGQGLQFLFEYFSETQRNKGNFPGRFSGRQFSNSRSEMNVSTLELGDSALYLCASGPGQGVDIQYFGAGTRLSVL.